This TCR beta chain was profiled in a study of T-cell memory formation after mild COVID-19. The germline V gene encodes CDR1 MDHEN and CDR2 SYDVKM. Trimming at V came to 10 bases and at J to 8 bases, leaving 8 bases not matched to a gene. The CDR3 spans 14 residues. TCRdb reprocessed the 5' RACE reads with MiXCR, giving one entry per CDR3 protein. The data show 350,000 or so distinct CDR3 sequences, roughly 20% seen once. Study-level points and caveats: Among clones peaking at day 37 in the second wave, SARS-CoV-2 specificity remained unconfirmed. CM and EM subsets held most contracting CD4+ clones; EMRA held CD8+ ones.

To note about this clonotype: The antigen remains undetermined.

The sample was PBMCs or a T cell subset sorted from them (not recorded which). This chain joins TRBV28 and TRBJ2-1, with 13 positions matching TRBD2. The sequence came from an adult woman who had mild COVID-19 (a few samples of this study predate the infection). Cell type and time point are not known. As DNA, the CDR3 is TGTGCCACCGGAGGACTAGCGGGAGTCGATGAGCAGTTCTTC. It specifies CATGGLAGVDEQFF.